This T cell receptor beta chain was observed in a study of blood T cell repertoires in COVID-19. Overall study context: The United States, Italy and Spain were the sources of the acute and convalescent COVID-19 samples. In each case, the material was cDNA or gDNA derived from T cells, B-cell-depleted T cells, or PBMCs.

The ends were cut back, 1 base at V and 0 bases at J, with 10 bases in the middle. CDR1 SGHTA and CDR2 FQGNSA come from the germline V gene. This CDR3 has 15 residues. Authors' analysis steps: Reference gene primer amplification gave estimated nucleated cell counts. The assay was immunoSEQ multiplex PCR, and TCRdb's table has in-frame clones only and misses some. From that table come the V and J calls and clone size; the DNA was used to work out D and trimming. The sample has about 47,000 clones; around 92% are singletons. This clonotype originated in a man aged 80 or over with active or convalescent COVID-19. Sequencing used peripheral blood. The chain has TRBV7-2 and TRBJ2-7; unclear D gene. CDR3 region: CASSLVYSLSYEQYF. The CDR3, as DNA: TGTGCCAGCAGCTTAGTGTACTCACTCTCCTACGAGCAGTACTTC.